The rows below give T cell receptor beta chains drawn from one sample of a study of a mutant IDH1 vaccine in newly diagnosed glioma. Their antigen targets remain unknown. Assay: immunoSEQ multiplex PCR; the TCRdb copy retains only in-frame clones and omits some. The table includes about 26,000 clones, over 80% detected once. The material was PBMCs, obtained from a glioma patient whose treatment included an IDH1 peptide vaccine. The origin of the receptors is a man under 40 with glioma. Each CDR3 is given with its conserved first and last residue. D genes are given only for firm matches. Size is omitted from some rows. Given values are once, few, many or a class for expanded clones.

-	TRBV10-3	TRBJ1-3	-	TGTGCCATCAGTGAGTCCCCTACAGGGGGAAACACCATATATTTT	CAISESPTGGNTIYF
-	TRBV5-5	TRBJ1-5	-	TGTGCCAGCAGCTCCGCAACCCCTAGTACGCCCCAGCATTTT	CASSSATPSTPQHF
TRBD1	TRBV27	TRBJ2-1	-	TGTGCCAGCAGTTTAAGCCGGACAGGGGGATTCAATGAGCAGTTCTTC	CASSLSRTGGFNEQFF
TRBD1	TRBV7-2	TRBJ2-5	-	TGTGCCAGCAGCTTACAGGGGGTATTAGGAGAGACCCAGTACTTC	CASSLQGVLGETQYF
-	TRBV14	TRBJ2-5	medium-sized	TGTGCCAGCAATCGAGGCGCAGAGACCCAGTACTTC	CASNRGAETQYF
-	TRBV30	TRBJ1-6	-	TGTGCCTGGAGTGTACGGGGTGGATCGGATTCACCCCTCCACTTT	CAWSVRGGSDSPLHF
-	TRBV6-5	TRBJ1-5	-	TGTGCCAGCAGGCCGGTAAGCGGTTATCAGCCCCAGCATTTT	CASRPVSGYQPQHF
TRBD1	TRBV10-1	TRBJ1-1	few	TGCGCCAGCAGTGACGGACAGGGGGCCATAGCTTTCTTT	CASSDGQGAIAFF
-	TRBV19	TRBJ2-2	-	TGTGCCAGTAGTATAGGGGACACTTCGAACACCGGGGAGCTGTTTTTT	CASSIGDTSNTGELFF
-	TRBV2	TRBJ1-2	-	TGTGCCAGCAGTAGGACAGACGTTGGGTATGGCTACACCTTC	CASSRTDVGYGYTF
TRBD1	TRBV5-1	TRBJ2-3	-	TGCGCCAGCAGCTCCTACAGGGGGAGCAACACAGATACGCAGTATTTT	CASSSYRGSNTDTQYF
-	TRBV5-8	TRBJ1-2	-	TGTGCCAGCAGCTTCGGACCGACTGCTAACTATGGCTACACCTTC	CASSFGPTANYGYTF
-	TRBV4-1	TRBJ2-5	-	TGCGCCAGCAGCCAAGTCGCGACTGAGACCCAGTACTTC	CASSQVATETQYF
TRBD2	TRBV5-1	TRBJ2-1	-	TGCGCCAGCAGCTCCTCTAGCGGGAGGAATGAGCAGTTCTTC	CASSSSSGRNEQFF
-	TRBV6-5	TRBJ2-7	-	TGTGCCAGCAGTTTCGGGGACTCCTACGAGCAGTACTTC	CASSFGDSYEQYF
TRBD1	TRBV6-1	TRBJ1-3	-	TGTGCCAGCAGTGGAAGACAGGGGGCGGGCACCATATATTTT	CASSGRQGAGTIYF
TRBD2	TRBV7-9	TRBJ2-3	-	TGTGCCAGCAGCATGGGACTAGCGGGGGGCGACGCCACAGATACGCAGTATTTT	CASSMGLAGGDATDTQYF
-	TRBV9	TRBJ1-6	-	TGTGCCAGCAGCGAGGGGGTGATGGGACCCCTCCACTTT	CASSEGVMGPLHF
TRBD1	TRBV29-1	TRBJ1-3	-	TGCAGCGTTCTAGGGGGCAACTCTGGAAACACCATATATTTT	CSVLGGNSGNTIYF
-	TRBV25-1	TRBJ2-1	-	TGTGCCAGCAGTCGAATCTCAGTTTTTGAGCAGTTCTTC	CASSRISVFEQFF
-	TRBV7-7	TRBJ2-5	few	TGTGCCAGCAGCCGACAGGAAGAGACCCAGTACTTC	CASSRQEETQYF
TRBD1	TRBV7-3	TRBJ1-2	-	TGTGCCAGCAGCTTAGGGGGACAGACCGACTATGGCTACACCTTC	CASSLGGQTDYGYTF
-	TRBV5-6	TRBJ1-1	-	TGTGCCAGCAGCTACCAGGACACTGAAGCTTTCTTT	CASSYQDTEAFF
-	TRBV5-1	TRBJ2-7	-	TGCGCCAGCAGCTTGCGGGGTTACGACTACGAGCAGTACTTC	CASSLRGYDYEQYF
-	TRBV7-6	TRBJ2-1	-	TGTGCCAGCAGCTTAGAGAGGGGCAGGGAGGCCAATGAGCAGTTCTTC	CASSLERGREANEQFF
-	TRBV19	TRBJ1-1	-	TGTGCCAGTATTCGGGGGGACACTGAAGCTTTCTTT	CASIRGDTEAFF
-	TRBV5-4	TRBJ2-7	-	TGTGCCAGCAGCTCCACGGGAGACTCCCCCTACGAGCAGTACTTC	CASSSTGDSPYEQYF
TRBD1	TRBV9	TRBJ2-7	-	TGTGCCAGCAGCCCCGGGACAGGGGTCTACGAGCAGTACTTC	CASSPGTGVYEQYF
-	TRBV4-1	TRBJ2-5	-	TGCGCCAGCAGCTTGACAGAAGGAGAGACCCAGTACTTC	CASSLTEGETQYF
-	TRBV5-1	TRBJ1-1	-	TGCGCCAGCAGCTTGGAAGCGACATTACAAGCTTTCTTT	CASSLEATLQAFF
TRBD2	TRBV9	TRBJ2-1	-	TGTGCCAGCAGCGTTAGCGGGAGGTACTCCAATGAGCAGTTCTTC	CASSVSGRYSNEQFF
TRBD1	TRBV5-4	TRBJ1-5	once	TGTGCCAGCAGCTCCGGGACAGGGGGAAATCAGCCCCAGCATTTT	CASSSGTGGNQPQHF
TRBD2	TRBV2	TRBJ2-2	-	TGTGCCAGCAGTGTGGGAGTAGCGGGGGGCCAGAACACCGGGGAGCTGTTTTTT	CASSVGVAGGQNTGELFF
TRBD1	TRBV30	TRBJ2-2	-	TGTGCCTGGAGGAAGACAGGGTTGATCCCCGGGGAGCTGTTTTTT	CAWRKTGLIPGELFF
TRBD1	TRBV5-5	TRBJ2-7	-	TGTGCCAGCAGCCTCAATCCGGGACAGGGGGCAGTAGAGCAGTACTTC	CASSLNPGQGAVEQYF
TRBD1	TRBV27	TRBJ1-5	-	TGTGCCAGCAGCCCCGACAGGGTAGCTCAGCCCCAGCATTTT	CASSPDRVAQPQHF
TRBD1	TRBV27	TRBJ2-5	-	TGTGCCAGCAGCCAACGGGGCCCGGGACAGGGATCGGGTGCCCAAGAGACCCAGTACTTC	CASSQRGPGQGSGAQETQYF
-	TRBV7-2	TRBJ2-1	-	TGTGCCAGCAGCTCACGGGACACGCCTGAAGATGAGCAGTTCTTC	CASSSRDTPEDEQFF
-	TRBV28	TRBJ1-4	-	TGTGCCAGCAGTTCGAATTTCGGACTGTTTTTT	CASSSNFGLFF
TRBD1	TRBV5-1	TRBJ1-4	-	TGCGCCAGCAGCGCGGGACAGCAGCCTAATGAAAAACTGTTTTTT	CASSAGQQPNEKLFF
-	TRBV4-3	TRBJ2-3	-	TGCGCCAGCAGCCAAGAAGGCAGGGGCCCAGATACGCAGTATTTT	CASSQEGRGPDTQYF
-	TRBV7-6	TRBJ1-6	-	TGTGCCAGCAGCCCCCCGACAGGTGATAATTCACCCCTCCACTTT	CASSPPTGDNSPLHF
-	TRBV5-1	TRBJ2-3	-	TGCGCCAGCAGCTCTCCTGTAACAGATACGCAGTATTTT	CASSSPVTDTQYF
TRBD1	TRBV5-6	TRBJ1-4	-	TGTGCCAGCAGCGGGACAGGAGGTGCAACTAATGAAAAACTGTTTTTT	CASSGTGGATNEKLFF
-	TRBV2	TRBJ1-2	-	TGTGCCAGCAGTGCAACAGAGTTAGGCTATGGCTACACCTTC	CASSATELGYGYTF
-	TRBV15	TRBJ1-4	-	TGTGCCACCAGCACAGCGGGTGAAAAACTGTTTTTT	CATSTAGEKLFF
TRBD1	TRBV6-6	TRBJ2-7	-	TGTGCCAGCAGATCCACCCCCGGGACAGTAACCGACGAGCAGTACTTC	CASRSTPGTVTDEQYF
TRBD2	TRBV5-6	TRBJ2-1	-	TGTGCCAGCAGCGGAGAGATAGCGGGGGGGCATCCCAATGAGCAGTTCTTC	CASSGEIAGGHPNEQFF
TRBD2	TRBV2	TRBJ2-1	once	TGTGCCAGCAGCCTTTCTAGCGGGAGCAATGAGCAGTTCTTC	CASSLSSGSNEQFF
TRBD2	TRBV29-1	TRBJ2-3	-	TGCAGCGTTGCCTACCTAGCGGGAGTGGGCACAGATACGCAGTATTTT	CSVAYLAGVGTDTQYF